Presented here are 31 T cell receptor beta chains from one specimen sequenced in a study of shared clonotypes between healthy human individuals. Profiling relied on immunoSEQ multiplex PCR, and the TCRdb table lists in-frame clones only, not all of them. Of millions of clones in the sample, just over 90% are singletons; the top ten hold about 0.13%. The sample taken for sequencing was naive CD4+ T cells sorted from blood. Subset described: CD45RA+ positively selected. These receptors were taken from a man between 18 and 35 years old in good health.

As regards this clone: Other DNA sequences in the sample encode the same CDR3. The CDR3 DNA reads TGTGCCAGTAGTATAGGCCTAGCTGAGACCCAGTACTTC. Protein product: CASSIGLAETQYF. The chain is built from TRBV19 and TRBJ2-5, with D perhaps matching TRBD2 (5 bases). The CDR3 totals 13 residues. Per germline, CDR1 LNHDA and CDR2 SQIVND (reference sequence). Trimming stripped 1 base from V and 5 bases from J, with 8 bases between.

As regards this clone: At the DNA level, this CDR3 is encoded by other sequences in the same sample as well. The genes are TRBV7-2 and TRBJ2-7; D uncertain. This CDR3 is built from 13 residues. Germline V lookup: CDR1 SGHTA, CDR2 FQGNSA. Trimming removed 2 bases at V and 1 base at J, with 6 bases between. CDR3: CASSLSLSYEQYF. CDR3 sequence (DNA): TGTGCCAGCAGCTTATCCCTATCCTACGAGCAGTACTTC.

The table lists this clone with a count of one. This chain uses TRBV11-2 with TRBJ2-1; 10 bases align to TRBD2. The V gene end was trimmed by 5 bases and the J gene end by 3 bases; junction bases not matched to a gene: 7. The germline V gene has CDR1 SGHAT and CDR2 FQNNGV. The CDR3 consists of 16 residues. DNA of the CDR3: TGTGCCAGCAGCCAGCTAGCGGGGGTGTTCTACAATGAGCAGTTCTTC. Its translation: CASSQLAGVFYNEQFF.

This clone was observed a single time. The chain links TRBV6-4 to TRBJ2-1; D gene unclear. This CDR3 comprises 14 residues. V was cut by 4 bases and J by 3 bases, with 10 bases left in between. Germline V gene data show CDR1 as MRHNA and CDR2 as SNTAGT. CDR3 in amino acids: CASSVQRNYNEQFF. In nucleotides, the CDR3 is TGTGCCAGCAGTGTGCAGAGGAACTACAATGAGCAGTTCTTC.

This clone came up a few times. Other DNA sequences of this sample code for an identical CDR3. The chain joins TRBV5-1 to TRBJ2-3; TRBD1 agrees at 7 bases. This CDR3 comprises 13 residues. V lost 0 bases, J lost 5 bases, and 0 bases stayed unmatched. Germline loops: CDR1 SGHRS, CDR2 YFSETQ. The CDR3 DNA sequence: TGCGCCAGCAGCTTGGCAGGGGGAGATACGCAGTATTTT. Its translation is CASSLAGGDTQYF.

The rearrangement joins TRBV10-3 to TRBJ2-5, with 10 bases fitting TRBD1. The length of the CDR3 is 16 residues. CDR1 is ENHRY, CDR2 SYGVKD, per germline. V trimming: 5 bases; J trimming: 6 bases; junction bases outside the gene matches: 12. The CDR3 is CAISNRTGGPAKTQYF. The CDR3, as DNA: TGTGCCATCAGTAACAGGACAGGGGGGCCCGCGAAGACCCAGTACTTC.

The chain recombines TRBV28 with TRBJ2-5; the match to TRBD2 covers 15 bases. Looked up from germline, CDR1 is MDHEN and CDR2 is SYDVKM. The J segment lost 6 bases and the V segment lost 5 bases, leaving 4 bases of the junction unmatched. This CDR3 region has 15 residues. The CDR3 is CASSTGTSGRKTQYF. CDR3 coding DNA: TGTGCCAGCAGTACCGGGACTAGCGGGAGGAAGACCCAGTACTTC.

The V gene is TRBV7-2, the J gene TRBJ2-7; TRBD2 aligns across 9 bases. The CDR3 sequence is 16 residues long. After removal of 1 base from V and 2 bases from J, the junction contained 6 bases not matched to a gene. Germline V gives CDR1 SGHTA, CDR2 FQGNSA. The CDR3 sequence is CASSLGGIAGAYEQYF. The CDR3, as DNA: TGTGCCAGCAGCTTAGGGGGAATAGCGGGAGCCTACGAGCAGTACTTC.

The chain links TRBV19 to TRBJ2-1, with D tentatively TRBD1 (7 bases). The CDR3 totals 15 residues. Trimming removed 7 bases from V and 0 bases from J, with 13 bases in between. Germline-derived CDR1 and CDR2 are LNHDA and SQIVND (reference sequence). CDR3: CASKGAGSSYNEQFF. The CDR3 DNA reads TGTGCCAGTAAGGGGGCGGGGAGCTCCTACAATGAGCAGTTCTTC.

The J gene is TRBJ2-2, the V gene TRBV5-6; 9 bases are a match to TRBD2. Germline values: CDR1 SGHDT, CDR2 YYEEEE. V trimming: 2 bases; J trimming: 5 bases; junction bases outside the gene matches: 4. The CDR3 spans 15 residues. DNA for the CDR3: TGTGCCAGCAGCTTCGGCGGGAGGGGGACCGGGGAGCTGTTTTTT. Protein product: CASSFGGRGTGELFF.

This clone was seen only once. The same CDR3 can be traced to other DNA sequences in this sample. The rearrangement links TRBV25-1 to TRBJ2-7; tentative D call: TRBD1 (6 bases). CDR1 and CDR2 (germline): MGHDK, SYGVNS. Trimming took off 3 bases at V and 1 base at J, with 10 bases between the two ends. This CDR3 comprises 14 residues. CDR3 bases: TGTGCCAGCAGTGAGCAGGGGACGTCCTACGAGCAGTACTTC. Translated: CASSEQGTSYEQYF.

This rearrangement joins TRBV9 to TRBJ2-4, with 16 positions matching TRBD2. V was pared by 0 bases and J by 8 bases, with 2 bases of the junction left unmatched. Germline V gene sequence: CDR1 SGDLS, CDR2 YYNGEE. This CDR3 spans 16 amino acids. The CDR3 protein is CASSVDGTSGRDIQYF. CDR3 nucleotide sequence: TGTGCCAGCAGCGTAGACGGGACTAGCGGGAGGGACATTCAGTACTTC.

The chain recombines TRBV23-1 with TRBJ1-5; no firm D call. TRBV23-1 is reported as an ORF; its role is uncertain. The V and J ends lost 3 bases and 4 bases respectively, with 13 bases between them. The CDR3 contains 15 residues. The CDR3 DNA sequence: TGCGCCAGCAGTCAGTCTTGGTGGTGGAATCAGCCCCAGCATTTT. It yields the protein CASSQSWWWNQPQHF.

The chain links TRBV6-1 to TRBJ2-5, with D perhaps matching TRBD1 or TRBD2 (5 bases each). Trimming shortened V by 11 bases and J by 0 bases, and 19 bases separated the two germline ends. Germline lookup yields CDR1 MNHNS and CDR2 SASEGT. This CDR3 comprises 15 residues. The CDR3 region is CASRGVAPYQETQYF. DNA for the CDR3: TGTGCCTCGAGAGGGGTCGCGCCATACCAAGAGACCCAGTACTTC.

The chain is built from TRBV7-8 and TRBJ2-2, with 7 bases matching TRBD1. V trimming: 3 bases; J trimming: 7 bases; junction bases outside the gene matches: 8. The CDR3 has 15 amino acids. Germline V gives CDR1 SGHVS, CDR2 FQNEAQ. The CDR3 here is CASSFTGVAVGELFF. Written as DNA, the CDR3 is TGTGCCAGCAGCTTTACAGGGGTCGCCGTCGGGGAGCTGTTTTTT.

The V and J genes are TRBV10-1 and TRBJ2-1; D uncertain. Germline V gene sequence: CDR1 WNHNN, CDR2 SYGVQD (reference sequence). Between the trimmed V and J ends, which lost 2 bases and 5 bases, there was a span of 7 bases. CDR3 length equals 13 residues. As DNA, the CDR3 is TGCGCCAGCAGTGAGCCCCCAAACAATGAGCAGTTCTTC. Translated: CASSEPPNNEQFF.

The chain combines TRBV30 with TRBJ2-1; no definite D call. V was clipped by 3 bases and J by 8 bases, with 8 bases between them. The CDR3 sequence is 11 residues long. Germline CDR1 GTSNPN, CDR2 SVGIG (reference sequence). CDR3 region: CAWREFDEQFF. CDR3 DNA: TGTGCCTGGAGGGAATTCGATGAGCAGTTCTTC.

About this clone: The identical CDR3 is also encoded by other nucleotide sequences in the sample. The V call is TRBV6-5, the J call TRBJ2-2, with D hard to call. Trimming left V 6 bases short and J 4 bases short, with 6 bases between. Germline V CDR1 and CDR2: MNHEY, SVGAGI. CDR3 length: 12 amino acids. The CDR3, as DNA: TGTGCCAGCAGCCTACTCACCGGGGAGCTGTTTTTT. It encodes CASSLLTGELFF.

Comments on this clone: Other DNA sequences in the sample encode the same CDR3. CDR3 nucleotides: TGTGCCAGCAGCTTGGTAGCCGGGGGCACAGATACGCAGTATTTT. Its protein product is CASSLVAGGTDTQYF. This chain uses TRBV5-6 with TRBJ2-3, with D possibly TRBD2 on 5 matching bases. Germline assignment: CDR1 SGHDT and CDR2 YYEEEE. This CDR3 spans 15 amino acids. Trimming stripped 0 bases from V and 1 base from J, with 9 bases between.

This clone has only one observation. The chain is built from TRBV6-5 and TRBJ2-7, with no clear D. Trimming left V 11 bases short and J 3 bases short, with 17 bases between. The CDR3 loop spans 13 amino acids. The V gene's germline CDR1 is MNHEY and CDR2 SVGAGI. The CDR3 DNA reads TGTGCCGTCTCTAGGACGGATGACTACGAGCAGTACTTC. It yields the protein CAVSRTDDYEQYF.

The V call is TRBV11-2, the J call TRBJ1-1; D gene unclear. This CDR3 comprises 11 residues. V was cut by 5 bases and J by 8 bases, with 9 bases left in between. CDR1 SGHAT and CDR2 FQNNGV come from the germline V gene. CDR3 bases: TGTGCCAGCAGCCAGGCCTTAGAAGCTTTCTTT. Translating it yields CASSQALEAFF.

The chain is built from TRBV19 and TRBJ1-1; D ambiguous. CDR1 is LNHDA and CDR2 is SQIVND in the germline V gene (reference sequence). The CDR3 has 14 amino acids. Trimming removed 1 base at V and 6 bases at J, with 12 bases between. Written as DNA, the CDR3 is TGTGCCAGTAGTATAGTTGAGGGCAGAGCTGAAGCTTTCTTT. This translates into CASSIVEGRAEAFF.

The chain recombines TRBV28 with TRBJ2-7; 7 bases align to TRBD1. In germline, CDR1 is MDHEN, CDR2 SYDVKM. CDR3 size: 15 residues. Unmatched junction bases numbered 5, after V lost 3 bases and J lost 0 bases. This CDR3 is CASSFIGDSSYEQYF. CDR3 in DNA: TGTGCCAGCAGTTTCATTGGGGACAGCTCCTACGAGCAGTACTTC.

The V call is TRBV28, the J call TRBJ2-7, with D unresolved. There are 14 residues in the CDR3. Per the germline V gene, CDR1 is MDHEN and CDR2 is SYDVKM. V lost 3 bases and J 7 bases, leaving 16 bases between the germline ends. The CDR3 DNA follows: TGTGCCAGCAGTTTGGTCAGCGCCGATCCGGAGCAGTACTTC. Translating gives CASSLVSADPEQYF.

The chain joins TRBV2 to TRBJ1-5, with TRBD1 as a possible D gene (5 bases). Trimming removed 5 bases at V and 4 bases at J, with 15 bases between. The CDR3 sequence is 15 residues long. Germline V gives CDR1 SNHLY, CDR2 FYNNEI. The CDR3, as DNA: TGTGCCAGCAGTTCCCGAAGGGGCGAGAATCAGCCCCAGCATTTT. It encodes CASSSRRGENQPQHF.

The V and J genes are TRBV5-1 and TRBJ2-3, with D unclear. The CDR3 is 11 amino acids. The V end was cut by 4 bases, the J end by 11 bases, with 11 bases between. The germline V gene has CDR1 SGHRS and CDR2 YFSETQ. This CDR3 reads CASSANTRQYF. CDR3 DNA sequence: TGCGCCAGCAGCGCAAATACGCGGCAGTATTTT.

This chain uses TRBV19 with TRBJ1-5; D is possibly TRBD1 (5 bases). The germline V gene encodes CDR1 LNHDA and CDR2 SQIVND (reference sequence). The CDR3 totals 14 residues. Trimming removed 5 bases from V and 6 bases from J, with 14 bases in between. The CDR3 loop reads CASSEVRGSQPQHF. The CDR3 nucleotides are TGTGCCAGTAGTGAAGTTAGGGGAAGTCAGCCCCAGCATTTT.

The gene calls are TRBV10-3 and TRBJ2-7, with 10 positions matching TRBD2. CDR1 is ENHRY and CDR2 is SYGVKD in the germline V gene. The CDR3 covers 13 residues. V was pared by 10 bases and J by 4 bases, with 7 bases of the junction left unmatched. The CDR3 is CASSGRLHYEQYF. The CDR3 bases are TGTGCCAGTAGCGGGAGGCTACATTACGAGCAGTACTTC.

The J gene is TRBJ1-2, the V gene TRBV28, with 9 bases that match TRBD1. This CDR3 region has 15 residues. Germline V gene data show CDR1 as MDHEN and CDR2 as SYDVKM. With V trimmed by 5 bases and J by 4 bases, 8 bases remained unmatched. This CDR3 reads CASSQPGTGSYGYTF. CDR3 bases: TGTGCCAGCAGTCAGCCCGGGACAGGGAGCTATGGCTACACCTTC.

The chain is built from TRBV6-5 and TRBJ2-7, with 11 bases matching TRBD1. This CDR3 spans 14 amino acids. The V gene end was trimmed by 5 bases and the J gene end by 6 bases; junction bases not matched to a gene: 6. Germline-derived CDR1 and CDR2 are MNHEY and SVGAGI. CDR3 sequence: CASSVPGTGGEQYF. In DNA form, the CDR3 reads TGTGCCAGCAGTGTGCCCGGGACAGGGGGCGAGCAGTACTTC.

This sequence joins TRBV10-3 and TRBJ1-1; the D gene is possibly TRBD1 (5 bases). This CDR3 comprises 14 residues. Per the germline V gene, CDR1 is ENHRY and CDR2 is SYGVKD. The V end lost 1 base, the J end lost 1 base, and 7 bases lay between the germline ends. The CDR3 DNA reads as TGTGCCATCAGTGAGTGGGGGGGGAACACTGAAGCTTTCTTT. It specifies CAISEWGGNTEAFF.